This T cell receptor beta chain was identified in a study of shared clonotypes between healthy human individuals. Method: immunoSEQ multiplex PCR; TCRdb's copy keeps in-frame clones and lacks some. The sample has over 2 million clones; just under 95% are singletons. Naive CD8 cells comprised CD45RO-negative, CCR7-positively selected cells, excluding terminally differentiated effector memory CD45RA+ cells. The CDR3 extends over 14 amino acids. V lost 4 bases and J 2 bases, leaving 11 bases between the germline ends. Germline lookup yields CDR1 SGHRS and CDR2 YFSETQ. The specimen sequenced was naive CD8+ T cells sorted from blood. The receptor was isolated from a man aged 18 to 29 in good health. V gene TRBV5-1 combines with J gene TRBJ2-3; tentative D call: TRBD2 (6 bases). The CDR3 DNA reads TGCGCCAGCAGCGGGACTCCCTACACAGATACGCAGTATTTT. It codes for CASSGTPYTDTQYF.